This T cell receptor (beta chain) was recovered during a study of cytomegalovirus exposure and HLA in healthy donors. Produced via immunoSEQ multiplex PCR; TCRdb's table is partial and in-frame only. Of 200,000 to 250,000 clones in the sample, over 80% are singletons; the top ten hold about an eighth. Points from the study as a whole: Many donors carried some public TCRs, although rarity characterized most TCR sequences. Confirmation in vitro established that a few CMV-associated chains were specific for CMV antigens.

Details on this clone: Its antigen remains unidentified.

CDR1 SGHNT and CDR2 YENEEA come from the germline V gene. This CDR3 region has 14 residues. The V gene lost 1 base and the J gene lost 6 bases, with 12 bases spanning the gap. Separate from the roughly 700-subject first cohort was the roughly 120-subject validation cohort, to which the donors belonged. Input material: PBMCs. The sequence was collected from a woman aged 25-40 years in good health and CMV-seropositive. The gene calls are TRBV11-3 and TRBJ1-2, with D possibly TRBD1 on 6 matching bases. The CDR3 coding sequence is TGTGCCAGCAGCTTAGGATCAGGGGTGGATGGCTACACCTTC. Encoded protein: CASSLGSGVDGYTF.